This TCR beta chain stems from a study of cytomegalovirus exposure and HLA in healthy donors. Study-wide results and limits: Common viral pathogens seemed to be connected with several of the most significant clusters, according to a later analysis. There was a cluster of highly shared sequence variants that was likely a sequencing artifact.

This clone has a single count. Antigen specificity is unknown. The primer mix had 60 Vbeta and 13 Jbeta primers. Using immunoSEQ multiplex PCR, the repertoire was profiled, and TCRdb retains in-frame clones only, with some absent. Of roughly 170,000 clones in the sample, approximately 80% are singletons; the top ten hold under 2.5%. V lost 8 bases and J lost 3; bases outside the gene matches: 1. The germline CDR1 and CDR2 sequences are WSHSY and SAAADI. The CDR3 length is 12 residues. This chain connects TRBV10-2 to TRBJ2-7; 10 bases agree with TRBD1. This TCR was sampled from a woman younger than 45 in good health and CMV-seronegative. Input material: PBMCs. In DNA form, the CDR3 reads TGCGCCAGCCGGGACAGGGGCTACGAGCAGTACTTC. It yields the protein CASRDRGYEQYF.